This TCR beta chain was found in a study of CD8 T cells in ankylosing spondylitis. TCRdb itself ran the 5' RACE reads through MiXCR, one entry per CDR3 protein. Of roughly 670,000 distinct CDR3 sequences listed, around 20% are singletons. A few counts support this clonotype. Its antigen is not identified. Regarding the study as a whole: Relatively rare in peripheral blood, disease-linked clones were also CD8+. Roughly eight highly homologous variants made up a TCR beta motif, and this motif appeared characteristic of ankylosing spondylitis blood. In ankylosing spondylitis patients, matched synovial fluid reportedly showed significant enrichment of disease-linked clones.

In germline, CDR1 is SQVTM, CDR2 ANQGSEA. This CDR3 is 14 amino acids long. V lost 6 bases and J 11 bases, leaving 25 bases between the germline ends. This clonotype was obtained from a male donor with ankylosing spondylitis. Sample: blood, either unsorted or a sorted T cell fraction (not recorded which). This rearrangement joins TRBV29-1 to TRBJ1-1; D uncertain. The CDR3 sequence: CSVAPGPEGLEAFF. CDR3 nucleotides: TGCAGCGTCGCCCCCGGCCCGGAGGGTCTGGAGGCTTTCTTT.